The rows below give T cell receptor beta chains drawn from one sample of a study of blood T cell repertoires in COVID-19. Data came from immunoSEQ multiplex PCR; TCRdb stores just in-frame clones and leaves some out. The data hold 300,000 to 400,000 clones, with about nine tenths observed a single time. Source material: peripheral blood. These receptor sequences come from a woman in her 70s with COVID-19, enrolled during active disease. Each CDR3 is given with its conserved first and last residue. The D gene is left open where the match is weak. Clone size is not always given. Where it is, it says once, few, many or a class for expanded clones.

J gene	CDR3 length	D gene	clone size	V gene	CDR3 DNA	CDR3 protein
TRBJ2-7	14	TRBD1	-	TRBV2	TGTGCCAGCAGTGTGACAGGGGAAGGGTACGAGCAGTACTTC	CASSVTGEGYEQYF
TRBJ1-2	12	TRBD1	-	TRBV27	TGTGCCAGCAGTGGGGACAGGTATGGCTACACCTTC	CASSGDRYGYTF
TRBJ2-2	16	-	once	TRBV2	TGTGCCAGCAGTGCCTCAGGGGCTTTGAACACCGGGGAGCTGTTTTTT	CASSASGALNTGELFF
TRBJ2-5	14	TRBD1	-	TRBV30	TGTGCCTGGAGTGACTGGACAGGGGGAGAGACCCAGTACTTC	CAWSDWTGGETQYF
TRBJ2-3	14	-	-	TRBV5-6	TGTGCCAGCAGCTTGGCTGGGGCCACAGATACGCAGTATTTT	CASSLAGATDTQYF
TRBJ1-5	16	-	-	TRBV18	TGTGCCAGCTCACCCGGACAGCTGGATAGCAATCAGCCCCAGCATTTT	CASSPGQLDSNQPQHF
TRBJ1-4	13	TRBD1	-	TRBV2	TGTGCCAGCAGTAAAAACAGGGGCGAAAAACTGTTTTTT	CASSKNRGEKLFF
TRBJ1-1	15	-	-	TRBV15	TGTGCCACCAGCAGAGTCGGGGGGTGGTGGACTGAAGCTTTCTTT	CATSRVGGWWTEAFF
TRBJ2-2	16	TRBD1	-	TRBV19	TGTGCCAGTGGGGGACAGTTACGGCTGAACACCGGGGAGCTGTTTTTT	CASGGQLRLNTGELFF
TRBJ1-2	14	-	-	TRBV4-3	TGCGCCAGCAGCCAAACGCATAGCACCTATGGCTACACCTTC	CASSQTHSTYGYTF
TRBJ2-2	16	TRBD2	-	TRBV3-1/TRBV3-2	TGTGCCAGCAGCCGCCGGACTAGCGGGGGGGCCGGGGAGCTGTTTTTT	CASSRRTSGGAGELFF